These 23 T cell receptor beta chains came from one sample sequenced in a study of blood T cell repertoires in COVID-19. The table came from immunoSEQ multiplex PCR; TCRdb's copy has only in-frame clones and leaves some out. This table has around 230,000 clones, 70% to 90% appearing once. Source material: peripheral blood. The receptors stem from an older woman with active or convalescent COVID-19.

The V call is TRBV6-5, the J call TRBJ2-7; D is unresolved. Per the germline V gene, CDR1 is MNHEY and CDR2 is SVGAGI. V was pared by 2 bases and J by 5 bases, with 10 bases between. There are 13 residues in the CDR3. The CDR3: CASSYQFSHEQYF. Here the CDR3 DNA reads TGTGCCAGCAGTTACCAGTTTTCCCACGAGCAGTACTTC.

The chain combines TRBV5-1 with TRBJ2-1, with a weak D call TRBD2 (6 bases). V was pared by 6 bases and J by 4 bases, with 14 bases between. The CDR3 spans 14 residues. CDR1 is SGHRS and CDR2 is YFSETQ in the germline V gene. Here the CDR3 reads CASTDKEGYNEQFF. The DNA for the CDR3 is TGCGCCAGCACCGACAAGGAGGGTTACAATGAGCAGTTCTTC. Variable domain in full (rest from reference TRBV5-1 and TRBJ2-1): KAGVTQTPRYLIKTRGQQVTLSCSPISGHRSVSWYQQTPGQGLQFLFEYFSETQRNKGNFPGRFSGRQFSNSRSEMNVSTLELGDSALYLCASTDKEGYNEQFFGPGTRLTVL.

V is TRBV11-2 and J is TRBJ2-3; the D gene is possibly TRBD1 (6 bases). This CDR3 region has 14 residues. Deletions cut 4 bases from V and 0 bases from J, with 8 bases between. Germline assignment: CDR1 SGHAT and CDR2 FQNNGV. The CDR3 is CASSSGVSTDTQYF. CDR3 nucleotide sequence: TGTGCCAGCAGCTCAGGGGTAAGCACAGATACGCAGTATTTT. Using reference TRBV11-2 and TRBJ2-3 for the parts outside the CDR3, the full variable domain is EAGVAQSPRYKIIEKRQSVAFWCNPISGHATLYWYQQILGQGPKLLIQFQNNGVVDDSQLPKDRFSAERLKGVDSTLKIQPAKLEDSAVYLCASSSGVSTDTQYFGPGTRLTVL.

This chain links TRBV5-5 with TRBJ1-1; D is uncertain. With 0 bases removed from V and 7 bases from J, the gap between germline ends came to 7 bases. This CDR3 contains 12 residues. Germline V CDR1 and CDR2: SGHKS, YYEKEE (reference sequence). The CDR3, as DNA: TGTGCCAGCAGCTTGGGGCCCAGTGAAGCTTTCTTT. Translated, it gives CASSLGPSEAFF.

The gene calls are TRBV10-1 and TRBJ2-5; no clear D. This CDR3 contains 13 residues. Germline values: CDR1 WNHNN, CDR2 SYGVQD (reference sequence). With 3 bases removed from V and 5 bases from J, the gap between germline ends came to 10 bases. The CDR3, as DNA: TGCGCCAGCAGTGACTTCATCGGGGAGACCCAGTACTTC. Its translation is CASSDFIGETQYF.

The V gene is TRBV5-1, the J gene TRBJ2-2; D gene unclear. The CDR3 sequence is 13 residues long. Between the trimmed V and J ends, which lost 4 bases and 2 bases, there was a span of 6 bases. Germline V gene lookup returns CDR1 SGHRS and CDR2 YFSETQ. The CDR3 nucleotides read TGCGCCAGCAGCCCTTCCAACACCGGGGAGCTGTTTTTT. It codes for CASSPSNTGELFF. The entire variable domain, with the rest obtained from reference TRBV5-1 and TRBJ2-2, is as follows: KAGVTQTPRYLIKTRGQQVTLSCSPISGHRSVSWYQQTPGQGLQFLFEYFSETQRNKGNFPGRFSGRQFSNSRSEMNVSTLELGDSALYLCASSPSNTGELFFGEGSRLTVL.

This chain joins TRBV2 and TRBJ2-3; D not certain. Germline CDR1 SNHLY, CDR2 FYNNEI. This CDR3 is built from 12 residues. V lost 7 bases and J lost 2, with 7 bases in between. In DNA form, the CDR3 reads TGTGCCAGCAAAATGTACACAGATACGCAGTATTTT. This gives the protein CASKMYTDTQYF. Drawing the rest from reference TRBV2 and TRBJ2-3, the complete variable domain is EPEVTQTPSHQVTQMGQEVILRCVPISNHLYFYWYRQILGQKVEFLVSFYNNEISEKSEIFDDQFSVERPDGSNFTLKIRSTKLEDSAMYFCASKMYTDTQYFGPGTRLTVL.

The chain uses TRBV5-1 and TRBJ2-1; D may be TRBD1 (5 bases). The CDR3 length is 15 residues. V lost 0 bases and J 7 bases, leaving 14 bases between the germline ends. CDR1 SGHRS and CDR2 YFSETQ come from the germline V gene. CDR3 in DNA: TGCGCCAGCAGCTTGGGTCCCAGGGAAGAGAATGAGCAGTTCTTC. It is translated as CASSLGPREENEQFF.

The chain uses TRBV10-3 and TRBJ1-6, with 8 nucleotides matching TRBD1. The CDR3 runs 15 residues. Germline CDR1 ENHRY, CDR2 SYGVKD. The J segment lost 8 bases and the V segment lost 2 bases, leaving 5 bases of the junction unmatched. CDR3 coding DNA: TGTGCCATCAGTGAGCGGACAGGGACATATTCACCCCTCCACTTT. Its translation is CAISERTGTYSPLHF.

The chain uses TRBV7-8 and TRBJ2-3; 9 bases match TRBD2. This CDR3 comprises 15 residues. Trimming cost V 3 bases and J 3 bases; bases outside gene matches: 4. CDR1 and CDR2 from the germline V gene are SGHVS and FQNEAQ. The chain's CDR3 is CASSFAGGPTDTQYF. The CDR3 coding sequence is TGTGCCAGCAGCTTTGCGGGAGGGCCTACAGATACGCAGTATTTT.

The chain uses TRBV3-1 (or the pseudogene TRBV3-2) and TRBJ1-2, with TRBD1 matching 9 bases. The CDR3 is 15 amino acids. Germline values: CDR1 LGHDT, CDR2 YNNKEL (reference sequence). Trimming cost V 1 base and J 4 bases; bases outside gene matches: 4. Here the CDR3 reads CASSQGDRDVYGYTF. CDR3 sequence (DNA): TGTGCCAGCAGCCAAGGGGACAGGGATGTCTATGGCTACACCTTC.

The genes are TRBV5-4 and TRBJ1-4; 7 bases fit TRBD1. This CDR3 has 14 residues. Per germline, CDR1 SGHNT and CDR2 YYREEE (reference sequence). V shed 6 bases and J 5 bases; nucleotides not matched to a gene: 7. The CDR3: CASTQGQRNEKLFF. The CDR3 region has the DNA TGTGCCAGCACTCAGGGACAGAGGAATGAAAAACTGTTTTTT.

The rearrangement joins TRBV14 to TRBJ2-1, with a tentative D call TRBD1 (6 bases). The CDR3 loop spans 15 amino acids. The germline CDR1 and CDR2 sequences are SGHDN and FVKESK. V was pared by 2 bases and J by 3 bases, with 11 bases between. The CDR3 region has the DNA TGTGCCAGCAGCCAACTGGACAGCCTCTACAATGAGCAGTTCTTC. This sequence encodes CASSQLDSLYNEQFF.

The rearrangement uses TRBV3-1 (or the pseudogene TRBV3-2) and TRBJ2-7; 12 bases agree with TRBD2. The length of the CDR3 is 16 residues. Germline CDR1 LGHDT, CDR2 YNNKEL (reference sequence). After removal of 5 bases from V and 2 bases from J, the junction contained 7 bases not matched to a gene. CDR3 sequence (DNA): TGTGCCAGCAGCTCCCGACTAGCGGGGGCCCCCTACGAGCAGTACTTC. It is translated as CASSSRLAGAPYEQYF.

This clone has a handful of counts. The chain is built from TRBV21-1 and TRBJ2-1; the DNA was not compared with TRBD2, the D call given in the table. TRBV21-1 is an annotated pseudogene. The CDR3 contains 15 residues. The CDR3 DNA reads TGTGCCAGCAGCAGTAGCGGATCCCCCTACAATGAGCAGTTCTTC. Protein sequence: CASSSSGSPYNEQFF.

V usage is TRBV19 and J usage is TRBJ2-2, with TRBD1 identical over 7 bases. Trimming took 5 bases from V and 7 from J; bases not matched to a gene: 10. CDR3 length: 15 amino acids. Germline assignment: CDR1 LNHDA and CDR2 SQIVND (reference sequence). This CDR3 reads CASSFHRGLDGELFF. The CDR3 DNA reads TGTGCCAGTAGTTTCCACAGGGGCTTAGACGGGGAGCTGTTTTTT.

CDR3 DNA sequence: TGTGCCAGCAGCGAAGACAGGGTCCGTAAAGACACAGATACGCAGTATTTT. This translates into CASSEDRVRKDTDTQYF. The chain recombines TRBV6-4 with TRBJ2-3; TRBD1 matches at 7 bases. Germline V gives CDR1 MRHNA, CDR2 SNTAGT. V gave up 6 bases and J gave up 2 bases; unmatched junction bases: 14. The CDR3 has 17 residues.

This chain joins TRBV3-1 (or the pseudogene TRBV3-2) and TRBJ1-1; D is unclear. The germline V gene has CDR1 LGHDT and CDR2 YNNKEL (reference sequence). The ends were cut back, 0 bases at V and 8 bases at J, with 4 bases in the middle. CDR3 length: 11 residues. Written as DNA, the CDR3 is TGTGCCAGCAGCCAAGAGGCCGAAGCTTTCTTT. Translated, it gives CASSQEAEAFF.

The rearrangement uses TRBV7-9 and TRBJ1-4; no clear D. The CDR3 has 15 residues. V lost 2 bases and J 8 bases, leaving 15 bases between the germline ends. In germline, CDR1 is SEHNR, CDR2 FQNEAQ (reference sequence). CDR3 sequence: CASSLTPRNGEKLFF. The CDR3 nucleotides read TGTGCCAGCAGCTTAACCCCCAGGAATGGAGAAAAACTGTTTTTT.

In its sample, this clone was seen a few times. This chain joins TRBV6-5 and TRBJ2-1; 9 nucleotides line up with TRBD2. Germline-derived CDR1 and CDR2 are MNHEY and SVGAGI. V shed 2 bases and J 4 bases; nucleotides not matched to a gene: 6. This CDR3 spans 16 amino acids. The CDR3 DNA follows: TGTGCCAGCAGTTACGGGGGCCTAGCGGGGTACAATGAGCAGTTCTTC. This encodes CASSYGGLAGYNEQFF.

The genes are TRBV10-3 and TRBJ2-7; the match to TRBD2 covers 13 bases. Germline lookup yields CDR1 ENHRY and CDR2 SYGVKD. The CDR3 totals 14 residues. With V trimmed by 6 bases and J by 4 bases, 3 bases remained unmatched. The CDR3 spells CAIRTSGGNYEQYF. The CDR3 region has the DNA TGTGCCATCAGGACTAGCGGGGGGAATTACGAGCAGTACTTC.

The chain has TRBV10-2 and TRBJ2-6; 10 positions match TRBD1. The CDR3 length is 18 residues. The V gene's germline CDR1 is WSHSY and CDR2 SAAADI. J gave up 0 bases and V 6 bases, and 8 bases lay outside the gene matches. The CDR3 protein is CASRGGGTGASGANVLTF. The CDR3 bases are TGCGCCAGCAGGGGGGGAGGGACAGGGGCCTCTGGGGCCAACGTCCTGACTTTC.

This clone was found once. The rearrangement links TRBV6-6 to TRBJ2-2, with D possibly matching TRBD2 (5 bases). Germline assignment: CDR1 MNHNY and CDR2 SVGAGI (reference sequence). The length of the CDR3 is 15 residues. Trimming removed 4 bases at V and 4 bases at J, with 13 bases between. CDR3 in amino acids: CASSLEGVGTGELFF. The CDR3 DNA follows: TGTGCCAGCAGTTTAGAGGGAGTTGGCACCGGGGAGCTGTTTTTT.